The text below deals with one T cell receptor (beta chain). What it binds is unknown. This record belongs to a study of beta chain features in type 1 diabetes. Expressed TCRB transcripts were sequenced after all isolated RNA was converted to cDNA. The protocol was immunoSEQ multiplex PCR, while the TCRdb copy is restricted to in-frame clones and leaves out a portion. Here the sample spans about 200,000 clones, roughly a tenth being singletons. Study outcomes and limitations: Shortening that was moderate but significant affected the TCRB CDR3s of Type 1 diabetes patients in all four CD4+ subsets. In cDNA sequencing, cells with high TCR expression could be over-represented.

CDR3 length: 13 residues. The germline gives CDR1 SGHNT, CDR2 YYREEE (reference sequence). Trimming shortened V by 4 bases and J by 4 bases, and 11 bases separated the two germline ends. Once sorted, every population was more than 95% pure. Material: central memory CD4+ T cells from blood. V is TRBV5-4 and J is TRBJ1-2, with D possibly matching TRBD1 (5 bases). The sequence came from a man aged 18 to 29 in good health. DNA of the CDR3: TGTGCCAGCAGCCTGGGTGGGGGCTATGGCTACACCTTC. It specifies CASSLGGGYGYTF.